Following are 14 T cell receptor beta chains from one sample sequenced in a study of blood T cell repertoires in COVID-19. The repertoire was sequenced with immunoSEQ multiplex PCR; TCRdb's copy has only in-frame clones and lacks some. The sample comprises about 240,000 clones, approximately 85% of which are singletons, and 9.5% to 15% rests with the top ten. The sample taken for sequencing was peripheral blood. These receptors came from an older woman with active or convalescent COVID-19.

This clone was observed a single time. The chain couples TRBV10-3 to TRBJ2-1, with 8 bases that match TRBD2. The germline gives CDR1 ENHRY, CDR2 SYGVKD. This CDR3 contains 14 residues. V shed 0 bases, J shed 7 bases, and the junction held 2 bases outside the gene matches. Written as DNA, the CDR3 is TGTGCCATCAGTGAGTCGTCTAGCGGGAATGAGCAGTTCTTC. It encodes CAISESSSGNEQFF.

This clone showed up just a few times. J is TRBJ1-2 and V is TRBV6-5; 7 nucleotides agree with TRBD1. CDR1 MNHEY and CDR2 SVGAGI come from the germline V gene. V was clipped by 8 bases and J by 0 bases; unmatched bases: 6. The CDR3 spans 14 residues. CDR3 nucleotide sequence: TGTGCCAGCCGTAGGGGGCGGACTAACTATGGCTACACCTTC. This encodes CASRRGRTNYGYTF.

The CDR3 DNA reads as TGTGCCAGCAGCCTCTTAACCGGGGAGCTGTTTTTT. Its protein is CASSLLTGELFF. This chain joins TRBV7-8 and TRBJ2-2, with no clear D. The CDR3 covers 12 residues. Germline values: CDR1 SGHVS, CDR2 FQNEAQ. Trimming stripped 5 bases from V and 5 bases from J, with 6 bases between.

Worth noting for this clone: This specimen includes other DNA sequences encoding the same CDR3. The V call is TRBV12-3 or TRBV12-4, the J call TRBJ1-2; D remains ambiguous. There are 12 residues in the CDR3. V was shortened by 4 bases and J by 4 bases, with 7 bases between the two germline ends. DNA of the CDR3: TGTGCCAGCAGTTCAGGAGGCTATGGCTACACCTTC. Protein product: CASSSGGYGYTF.

The CDR3 reads CASGGVATNEKLFF. The CDR3 nucleotides are TGTGCCAGTGGTGGAGTTGCAACTAATGAAAAACTGTTTTTT. The chain couples TRBV19 to TRBJ1-4; D ambiguous. CDR1 and CDR2 (germline): LNHDA, SQIVND (reference sequence). This CDR3 comprises 14 residues. V was shortened by 8 bases and J by 0 bases, with 10 bases between the two germline ends.

V and J are TRBV5-1 and TRBJ2-3, with TRBD1 matching over 7 bases. The V and J ends lost 3 bases and 3 bases, in that order; junction bases with no gene match: 13. There are 17 residues in the CDR3. Germline V gene sequence: CDR1 SGHRS, CDR2 YFSETQ. The chain's CDR3 is CASSSSRGGGGTDTQYF. In DNA, the CDR3 is TGCGCCAGCAGCTCGTCAAGAGGGGGCGGTGGTACAGATACGCAGTATTTT.

This chain links TRBV5-4 with TRBJ1-1; D is uncertain. Looked up from germline, CDR1 is SGHNT and CDR2 is YYREEE (reference sequence). The CDR3 contains 15 residues. V lost 8 bases and J lost 6, with 23 bases in between. The CDR3 nucleotides are TGTGCCAGTGGAACCTCGGCCAATATGGGCGCTGAAGCTTTCTTT. Translated: CASGTSANMGAEAFF. Full variable domain (missing parts from reference TRBV5-4 and TRBJ1-1): ETGVTQSPTHLIKTRGQQVTLRCSSQSGHNTVSWYQQALGQGPQFIFQYYREEENGRGNFPPRFSGLQFPNYSSELNVNALELDDSALYLCASGTSANMGAEAFFGQGTRLTVV.

The chain is built from TRBV2 and TRBJ1-1; D gene uncertain. Trimming removed 4 bases from V and 1 base from J, with 7 bases in between. Germline CDR1 and CDR2: SNHLY and FYNNEI. The CDR3 consists of 13 residues. The CDR3 is CASSVSGNTEAFF. DNA for the CDR3: TGTGCCAGCAGTGTTTCAGGGAACACTGAAGCTTTCTTT.

The rearrangement joins TRBV28 to TRBJ2-7; tentative D call: TRBD2 (7 bases). V was trimmed by 2 bases and J by 4 bases, leaving 15 bases between them. The CDR3 spans 15 residues. Per germline, CDR1 MDHEN and CDR2 SYDVKM. The CDR3 spells CASSLAPGGGYEQYF. CDR3 nucleotide sequence: TGTGCCAGCAGTTTAGCCCCGGGGGGCGGGTACGAGCAGTACTTC. The full variable domain, its missing parts supplied by reference TRBV28 and TRBJ2-7, is DVKVTQSSRYLVKRTGEKVFLECVQDMDHENMFWYRQDPGLGLRLIYFSYDVKMKEKGDIPEGYSVSREKKERFSLILESASTNQTSMYLCASSLAPGGGYEQYFGPGTRLTVT.

This clone was detected once. This chain links TRBV18 with TRBJ1-5, with no clear D. This CDR3 contains 14 residues. Germline assignment: CDR1 KGHSH and CDR2 LQKENI. V was trimmed by 1 base and J by 3 bases, leaving 7 bases between them. Here the CDR3 reads CASSPRTDNQPQHF. The CDR3 DNA reads as TGTGCCAGCTCACCACGCACAGACAATCAGCCCCAGCATTTT.

There are a few counts of this clone. V and J are TRBV6-5 and TRBJ1-1, with 7 bases that match TRBD1. V lost 4 bases, J lost 11 bases, and 7 bases stayed unmatched. CDR3 length equals 12 residues. CDR1 is MNHEY and CDR2 is SVGAGI in the germline V gene. CDR3 in DNA: TGTGCCAGCAGTTTCCGGGACAGCGAGGCTTTCTTT. This gives the protein CASSFRDSEAFF.

The CDR3 bases are TGTGCCTGGAGTGTACGAGGCTCTGGGGCCAACGTCCTGACTTTC. This encodes CAWSVRGSGANVLTF. The chain joins TRBV30 to TRBJ2-6, with no clear D. Trimming shortened V by 0 bases and J by 0 bases, and 6 bases separated the two germline ends. CDR3 size: 15 residues. Germline V lookup: CDR1 GTSNPN, CDR2 SVGIG (reference sequence). Complete variable domain (other parts from reference TRBV30 and TRBJ2-6): SQTIHQWPATLVQPVGSPLSLECTVEGTSNPNLYWYRQAAGRGLQLLFYSVGIGQISSEVPQNLSASRPQDRQFILSSKKLLLSDSGFYLCAWSVRGSGANVLTFGAGSRLTVL.

This chain joins TRBV5-6 and TRBJ1-2; 8 bases line up with TRBD1. The CDR3 is 11 amino acids. Germline-derived CDR1 and CDR2 are SGHDT and YYEEEE. The junction had 7 bases not matched to a gene; V was cut back by 4 bases and J by 14 bases. The CDR3 here is CASSAQGALTF. The CDR3 DNA follows: TGTGCCAGCAGCGCGCAGGGGGCGCTGACCTTC.

The CDR3, as DNA: TGTGCCATCAGTGGAGGGGAGGACTATGGCTACACCTTC. Protein product: CAISGGEDYGYTF. The V call is TRBV10-3, the J call TRBJ1-2; a weak D match, TRBD1 (5 bases). This CDR3 contains 13 residues. The V and J ends lost 4 bases and 3 bases respectively, with 9 bases between them. Germline-derived CDR1 and CDR2 are ENHRY and SYGVKD.